This TCR beta chain was captured by sequencing in a study of blood T cell repertoires in COVID-19. Study-level background: From T cells, B-cell-depleted T cells, or PBMCs came the material, which was cDNA or gDNA.

The V and J ends lost 0 bases and 0 bases respectively, with 9 bases between them. Germline V gene lookup returns CDR1 MNHEY and CDR2 SMNVEV (reference sequence). The CDR3 is 15 amino acids. In the original workflow: Estimated nucleated cell counts came from reference gene primer amplification. The table came from immunoSEQ multiplex PCR; TCRdb's copy has only in-frame clones and leaves some out. V, J and clone size are taken as reported in that table, and D and trimming were inferred from the DNA itself. The sample consists of over 45,000 clones, approximately 90% of them appearing once. This chain uses TRBV27 with TRBJ2-7, with D possibly matching TRBD1 (6 bases). The specimen was peripheral blood. The sequence was collected from a man between 65 and 85 years old with acute or convalescent COVID-19. CDR3 DNA: TGTGCCAGCAGTTTATCGACAGGAAGCTCCTACGAGCAGTACTTC. Protein: CASSLSTGSSYEQYF.